A single sample gave rise to the 5 T cell receptor beta chains below, sequenced in a study of OX40 agonist ivuxolimab in advanced cancers. The library was produced with the immunoSEQ multiplex PCR assay. Not all clones reach the TCRdb copy of this immuneACCESS table, which keeps in-frame sequences only. Checked studies attribute under half of the gap to unresolved V genes and leave the rest unexplained. The sample table holds about 63,000 clones, of which about nine tenths were seen once. The ten largest account for over 3.5% of the sample. Source: CD4+ or CD8+ T cells sorted from blood, taken in a trial of the OX40 agonist ivuxolimab. These receptors all come from an adult with an advanced solid tumor such as melanoma, head and neck, liver or kidney cancer.

This clone has just a few counts. The V call is TRBV4-1, the J call TRBJ2-3; 8 positions agree with TRBD2. CDR1 and CDR2 from the germline V gene are MGHRA and YSYEKL. J gave up 0 bases and V 4 bases, and 3 bases lay outside the gene matches. The CDR3 is made up of 15 amino acids. The CDR3 DNA reads as TGCGCCAGCAGCCTAGCGGGGCCTAGCACAGATACGCAGTATTTT. It codes for CASSLAGPSTDTQYF.

The rearrangement links TRBV4-1 to TRBJ2-7; TRBD1 might be the D (6 bases). V was shortened by 1 base and J by 3 bases, with 13 bases between the two germline ends. This CDR3 has 15 residues. Germline V gene lookup returns CDR1 MGHRA and CDR2 YSYEKL. DNA for the CDR3: TGCGCCAGCAGCCAAGCGATGCGAGGGGGCTACGAGCAGTACGTC. It codes for CASSQAMRGGYEQYV.

The V call is TRBV27, the J call TRBJ2-3; 9 bases map to TRBD1. The V gene's germline CDR1 is MNHEY and CDR2 SMNVEV (reference sequence). The V and J ends lost 6 bases and 5 bases, in that order; junction bases with no gene match: 6. CDR3 length equals 14 residues. The CDR3: CASSWTGVKDTQYF. CDR3 in DNA: TGTGCCAGCAGCTGGACAGGGGTGAAAGATACGCAGTATTTT.

This clone was observed once. CDR3 loop: CASSYSTGDYNSPLHF. In nucleotides, the CDR3 is TGTGCCAGCAGTTACTCGACAGGGGACTATAATTCACCCCTCCACTTT. The chain uses TRBV6-5 and TRBJ1-6; 8 bases are shared with TRBD1. J lost 3 bases, V lost 0 bases, and 1 base had no gene match. Germline CDR1 MNHEY, CDR2 SVGAGI. This CDR3 contains 16 residues.

This chain uses TRBV25-1 with TRBJ2-2; TRBD1 matches at 10 bases. The V gene end was trimmed by 3 bases and the J gene end by 2 bases; junction bases not matched to a gene: 6. The CDR3 spans 17 residues. Germline lookup yields CDR1 MGHDK and CDR2 SYGVNS. The CDR3 coding sequence is TGTGCCAGCAGTGACGCCGGGACAGGGGTTAACACCGGGGAGCTGTTTTTT. Encoded protein: CASSDAGTGVNTGELFF.